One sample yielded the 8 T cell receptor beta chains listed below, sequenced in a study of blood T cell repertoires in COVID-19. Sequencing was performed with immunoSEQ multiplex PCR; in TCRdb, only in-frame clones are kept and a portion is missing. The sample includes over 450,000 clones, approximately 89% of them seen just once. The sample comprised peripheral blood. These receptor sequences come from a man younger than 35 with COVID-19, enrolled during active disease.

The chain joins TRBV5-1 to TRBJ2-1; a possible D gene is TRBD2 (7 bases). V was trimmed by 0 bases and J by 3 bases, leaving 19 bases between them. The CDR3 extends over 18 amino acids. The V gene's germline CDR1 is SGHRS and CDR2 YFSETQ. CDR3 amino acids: CASSLALGAGASYNEQFF. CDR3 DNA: TGCGCCAGCAGCTTGGCCTTGGGGGCGGGGGCTAGCTACAATGAGCAGTTCTTC.

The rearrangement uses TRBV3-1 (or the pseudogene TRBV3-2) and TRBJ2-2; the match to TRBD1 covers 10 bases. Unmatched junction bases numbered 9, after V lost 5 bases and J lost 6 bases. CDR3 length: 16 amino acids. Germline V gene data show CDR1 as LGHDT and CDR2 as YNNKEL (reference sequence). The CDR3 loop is CASSSPGQGSPGELFF. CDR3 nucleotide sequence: TGTGCCAGCAGCTCCCCGGGACAGGGGTCCCCCGGGGAGCTGTTTTTT.

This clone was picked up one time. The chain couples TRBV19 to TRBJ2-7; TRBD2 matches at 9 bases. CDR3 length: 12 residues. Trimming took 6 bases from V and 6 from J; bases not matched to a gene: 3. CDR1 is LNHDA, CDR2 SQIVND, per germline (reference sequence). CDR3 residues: CASRRGGGEQYF. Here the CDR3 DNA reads TGTGCCAGTAGGCGGGGGGGCGGCGAGCAGTACTTC.

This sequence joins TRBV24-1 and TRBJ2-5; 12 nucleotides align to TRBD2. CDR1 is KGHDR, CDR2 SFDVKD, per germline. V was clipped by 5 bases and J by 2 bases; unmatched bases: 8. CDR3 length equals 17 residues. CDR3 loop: CATSGSRLAGVQETQYF. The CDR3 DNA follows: TGTGCCACCAGTGGTTCCCGACTAGCGGGGGTTCAAGAGACCCAGTACTTC.

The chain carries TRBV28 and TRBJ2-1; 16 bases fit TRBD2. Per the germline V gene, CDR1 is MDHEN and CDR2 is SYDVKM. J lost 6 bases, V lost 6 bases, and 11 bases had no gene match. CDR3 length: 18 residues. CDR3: CASRPPGLAGGPRNEQFF. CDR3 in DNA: TGTGCCAGCAGGCCCCCGGGACTAGCGGGAGGGCCGCGCAATGAGCAGTTCTTC.

Here the CDR3 DNA reads TGCGCCAGCAGCTTGGGGGGCCGATGGGAGACCCAGTACTTC. Translated, it gives CASSLGGRWETQYF. The chain combines TRBV5-1 with TRBJ2-5, with D perhaps matching TRBD1 (5 bases). The CDR3 consists of 14 residues. With 0 bases removed from V and 5 bases from J, the gap between germline ends came to 11 bases. The V gene's germline CDR1 is SGHRS and CDR2 YFSETQ.

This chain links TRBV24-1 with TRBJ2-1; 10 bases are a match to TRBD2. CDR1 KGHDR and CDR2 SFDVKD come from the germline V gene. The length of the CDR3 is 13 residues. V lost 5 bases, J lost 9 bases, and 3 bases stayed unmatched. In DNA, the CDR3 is TGTGCCACCAGTGTACTAGCGGGGAGTGAGCAGTTCTTC. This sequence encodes CATSVLAGSEQFF.

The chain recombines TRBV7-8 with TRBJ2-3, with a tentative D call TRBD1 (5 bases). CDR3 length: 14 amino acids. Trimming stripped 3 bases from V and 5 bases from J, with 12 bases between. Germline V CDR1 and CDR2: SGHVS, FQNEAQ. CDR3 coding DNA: TGTGCCAGCAGCTTCGAGACAGCCAAAGATACGCAGTATTTT. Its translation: CASSFETAKDTQYF.